A selection of T cell receptor beta chains follows, all from one sample in a study of identical twins. TCRdb independently ran MiXCR on the 5' RACE reads; one entry per CDR3 protein. In the table there are 550,000 to 700,000 distinct CDR3 sequences, 21% of which are singletons. This sample also appeared in a second study, on T cells expressing NK-cell markers.

Sequencing was performed on PBMCs. The receptors were sampled from a woman between 18 and 29 years old in good health. CDR3s include the opening cysteine and the closing phenylalanine or tryptophan. A D gene is named only where the DNA matches it firmly. Rows give clone size only sometimes, using once, few, many, or a class for an expanded clone.

d_gene: TRBD2; abundance: many; j_gene: TRBJ2-1; v_gene: TRBV20-1; CDR3aa: CSARKGFAGGPTNEQFF; CDR3nt: TGCAGTGCTAGAAAGGGGTTTGCGGGAGGGCCTACGAATGAGCAGTTCTTC
d_gene: TRBD2; abundance: many; j_gene: TRBJ2-1; v_gene: TRBV6-1; CDR3aa: CASRGLAGDESYNEQFF; CDR3nt: TGTGCCAGCAGGGGACTAGCGGGAGATGAGTCCTACAATGAGCAGTTCTTC
d_gene: NA; abundance: NA; j_gene: TRBJ2-7; v_gene: TRBV12-3/TRBV12-4; CDR3aa: CASSPRTGILGEQYF; CDR3nt: TGTGCCAGCAGTCCCCGGACGGGGATCCTGGGCGAGCAGTACTTC
d_gene: NA; abundance: few; j_gene: TRBJ2-3; v_gene: TRBV15; CDR3aa: CATRGSSGLRTDTQYF; CDR3nt: TGTGCCACCAGGGGCTCAAGCGGGCTACGCACAGATACGCAGTATTTT
d_gene: TRBD1; abundance: NA; j_gene: TRBJ1-4; v_gene: TRBV2; CDR3aa: CASSDLGQGNEKLFF; CDR3nt: TGTGCCAGCAGTGACCTGGGACAGGGCAATGAAAAACTGTTTTTT
d_gene: NA; abundance: NA; j_gene: TRBJ2-7; v_gene: TRBV20-1; CDR3aa: CSASRTETSYEQYF; CDR3nt: TGCAGTGCTAGCCGGACAGAAACCTCCTACGAGCAGTACTTC
d_gene: TRBD1; abundance: NA; j_gene: TRBJ1-1; v_gene: TRBV30; CDR3aa: CAWSVRGRWTEAFF; CDR3nt: TGTGCCTGGAGTGTGAGGGGGCGCTGGACTGAAGCTTTCTTT
d_gene: TRBD2; abundance: NA; j_gene: TRBJ2-1; v_gene: TRBV7-2; CDR3aa: CASSLLAAGVSYNEQFF; CDR3nt: TGTGCCAGCAGCTTATTAGCCGCGGGAGTATCCTACAATGAGCAGTTCTTC
d_gene: TRBD2; abundance: few; j_gene: TRBJ2-2; v_gene: TRBV12-3/TRBV12-4; CDR3aa: CASSFGGRAAGELFF; CDR3nt: TGTGCCAGCAGTTTTGGGGGGAGGGCGGCCGGGGAGCTGTTTTTT
d_gene: NA; abundance: few; j_gene: TRBJ1-1; v_gene: TRBV9; CDR3aa: CASSVGGGTATEAFF; CDR3nt: TGTGCCAGCAGCGTAGGAGGGGGAACTGCCACTGAAGCTTTCTTT
d_gene: TRBD1; abundance: many; j_gene: TRBJ1-1; v_gene: TRBV12-3/TRBV12-4; CDR3aa: CASSLPSRQGRTEAFF; CDR3nt: TGTGCCAGCAGTTTACCTAGCCGACAGGGACGGACTGAAGCTTTCTTT
d_gene: NA; abundance: few; j_gene: TRBJ2-1; v_gene: TRBV27; CDR3aa: CASSFDGDYYNEQFF; CDR3nt: TGTGCCAGCAGTTTTGATGGGGATTACTACAATGAGCAGTTCTTC
d_gene: NA; abundance: few; j_gene: TRBJ2-1; v_gene: TRBV12-3/TRBV12-4; CDR3aa: CASSSYSGYNEQFF; CDR3nt: TGTGCCAGCAGTTCCTATTCTGGCTACAATGAGCAGTTCTTC
d_gene: NA; abundance: NA; j_gene: TRBJ2-5; v_gene: TRBV2; CDR3aa: CASILYGQETQYF; CDR3nt: TGTGCCAGCATTTTGTACGGACAAGAGACCCAGTACTTC
d_gene: NA; abundance: NA; j_gene: TRBJ1-2; v_gene: TRBV9; CDR3aa: CASSVAEGLDGYTF; CDR3nt: TGTGCCAGCAGCGTAGCTGAGGGGTTGGATGGCTACACCTTC
d_gene: NA; abundance: few; j_gene: TRBJ2-4; v_gene: TRBV7-2; CDR3aa: CASSPALRYIQYF; CDR3nt: TGTGCCAGCAGCCCCGCCTTAAGGTACATTCAGTACTTC
d_gene: TRBD1; abundance: NA; j_gene: TRBJ2-3; v_gene: TRBV24-1; CDR3aa: CATSDIPGQGMGDTQYF; CDR3nt: TGTGCCACCAGTGATATACCCGGACAGGGGATGGGAGATACGCAGTATTTT
d_gene: TRBD2; abundance: NA; j_gene: TRBJ2-7; v_gene: TRBV29-1; CDR3aa: CSVEETSGVEQYF; CDR3nt: TGCAGCGTTGAAGAGACTAGCGGGGTTGAGCAGTACTTC
d_gene: NA; abundance: few; j_gene: TRBJ2-7; v_gene: TRBV20-1; CDR3aa: CSAPVRNSYEQYF; CDR3nt: TGCAGTGCTCCCGTGCGCAACTCCTACGAGCAGTACTTC
d_gene: NA; abundance: NA; j_gene: TRBJ2-1; v_gene: TRBV9; CDR3aa: CASSVVASYNEQFF; CDR3nt: TGTGCCAGCAGCGTAGTTGCCTCCTACAATGAGCAGTTCTTC
d_gene: NA; abundance: many; j_gene: TRBJ2-1; v_gene: TRBV20-1; CDR3aa: CSASVRLNNEQFF; CDR3nt: TGCAGTGCTAGCGTACGGCTCAACAATGAGCAGTTCTTC
d_gene: NA; abundance: few; j_gene: TRBJ2-1; v_gene: TRBV20-1; CDR3aa: CSALGPNNEQFF; CDR3nt: TGCAGTGCTTTAGGCCCGAACAATGAGCAGTTCTTC
d_gene: TRBD2; abundance: few; j_gene: TRBJ2-1; v_gene: TRBV4-1; CDR3aa: CASSQLGAGNNEQFF; CDR3nt: TGCGCCAGCAGCCAATTGGGAGCGGGGAACAATGAGCAGTTCTTC
d_gene: NA; abundance: NA; j_gene: TRBJ1-2; v_gene: TRBV12-3/TRBV12-4; CDR3aa: CASRPGPGFRGYTF; CDR3nt: TGTGCCAGCAGACCTGGGCCCGGTTTTCGTGGCTACACCTTC
d_gene: NA; abundance: few; j_gene: TRBJ1-1; v_gene: TRBV2; CDR3aa: CASSEAGSLNTEAFF; CDR3nt: TGTGCCAGCAGTGAAGCGGGCAGCCTGAACACTGAAGCTTTCTTT
d_gene: NA; abundance: NA; j_gene: TRBJ2-5; v_gene: TRBV7-9; CDR3aa: CASSLIAETQYF; CDR3nt: TGTGCCAGCAGCTTAATAGCGGAGACCCAGTACTTC
d_gene: TRBD1; abundance: few; j_gene: TRBJ2-1; v_gene: TRBV7-9; CDR3aa: CASSYPDRRDEQFF; CDR3nt: TGTGCCAGCAGCTACCCGGACAGGCGGGATGAGCAGTTCTTC
d_gene: NA; abundance: NA; j_gene: TRBJ2-1; v_gene: TRBV9; CDR3aa: CASSPPSDPSYNEQFF; CDR3nt: TGTGCCAGCAGCCCCCCGAGCGACCCCTCCTACAATGAGCAGTTCTTC
d_gene: NA; abundance: few; j_gene: TRBJ2-3; v_gene: TRBV5-1; CDR3aa: CASSLRTASTDTQYF; CDR3nt: TGCGCCAGCAGCTTAAGAACAGCTAGCACAGATACGCAGTATTTT
d_gene: NA; abundance: NA; j_gene: TRBJ2-7; v_gene: TRBV24-1; CDR3aa: CATSDRQWASPSEQYF; CDR3nt: TGTGCCACCAGTGATCGGCAGTGGGCATCCCCGTCCGAGCAGTACTTC
d_gene: TRBD1; abundance: NA; j_gene: TRBJ2-1; v_gene: TRBV10-3; CDR3aa: CAIRRQGFKNEQFF; CDR3nt: TGTGCCATCAGGAGACAGGGTTTTAAGAATGAGCAGTTCTTC
d_gene: TRBD2; abundance: NA; j_gene: TRBJ2-3; v_gene: TRBV28; CDR3aa: CASSLLAGLYTQYF; CDR3nt: TGTGCCAGCAGTTTGCTAGCGGGACTCTATACGCAGTATTTT
d_gene: NA; abundance: NA; j_gene: TRBJ2-4; v_gene: TRBV5-6; CDR3aa: CASSLLTENIQYF; CDR3nt: TGTGCCAGCAGCTTATTGACAGAAAACATTCAGTACTTC
d_gene: TRBD2; abundance: NA; j_gene: TRBJ2-1; v_gene: TRBV12-3/TRBV12-4; CDR3aa: CASSFKLGLPARKLFF; CDR3nt: TGTGCCAGCAGTTTTAAATTGGGACTACCTGCTAGAAAATTGTTCTTC
d_gene: NA; abundance: NA; j_gene: TRBJ1-2; v_gene: TRBV15; CDR3aa: CATSRNPGARGYTF; CDR3nt: TGTGCCACCAGCAGGAACCCGGGGGCGCGGGGCTACACCTTC
d_gene: NA; abundance: once; j_gene: TRBJ2-5; v_gene: TRBV5-1; CDR3aa: CASRTQGGQETQYF; CDR3nt: TGCGCCAGCAGGACTCAGGGAGGCCAAGAGACCCAGTACTTC
d_gene: TRBD2; abundance: many; j_gene: TRBJ2-1; v_gene: TRBV20-1; CDR3aa: CSAREGGVPLF; CDR3nt: TGCAGTGCTCGGGAGGGGGGGGTCCCTCTATTC
d_gene: NA; abundance: few; j_gene: TRBJ1-1; v_gene: TRBV20-1; CDR3aa: CSAIWGLNTEAFF; CDR3nt: TGCAGTGCCATCTGGGGATTGAACACTGAAGCTTTCTTT
d_gene: NA; abundance: few; j_gene: TRBJ2-1; v_gene: TRBV6-2/TRBV6-3; CDR3aa: CASGLSNEQFF; CDR3nt: TGTGCCAGCGGACTGAGCAATGAGCAGTTCTTC
d_gene: NA; abundance: NA; j_gene: TRBJ2-1; v_gene: TRBV11-2; CDR3aa: CASSPRTWGVPFFEQFF; CDR3nt: TGTGCCAGCAGCCCGCGTACGTGGGGGGTCCCTTTTTTTGAGCAGTTCTTC
d_gene: NA; abundance: NA; j_gene: TRBJ2-2; v_gene: TRBV14; CDR3aa: CATRSAGELFF; CDR3nt: TGTGCCACCCGTTCCGCCGGGGAGCTGTTTTTT
d_gene: TRBD1; abundance: NA; j_gene: TRBJ2-3; v_gene: TRBV12-3/TRBV12-4; CDR3aa: CASSLGQGEGDTQYF; CDR3nt: TGTGCCAGCAGTTTAGGACAGGGAGAGGGAGATACGCAGTATTTT
d_gene: NA; abundance: few; j_gene: TRBJ2-3; v_gene: TRBV10-1; CDR3aa: CATSGGRITDTQYF; CDR3nt: TGCGCCACCTCGGGGGGCAGGATCACAGATACGCAGTATTTT
d_gene: TRBD2; abundance: few; j_gene: TRBJ2-5; v_gene: TRBV7-9; CDR3aa: CASSVPSGVQETQYF; CDR3nt: TGTGCCAGCAGCGTCCCTAGCGGAGTCCAAGAGACCCAGTACTTC
d_gene: NA; abundance: few; j_gene: TRBJ1-5; v_gene: TRBV20-1; CDR3aa: CSARVPGGNQPQHF; CDR3nt: TGCAGTGCTAGAGTTCCCGGGGGCAATCAGCCCCAGCATTTT
d_gene: NA; abundance: few; j_gene: TRBJ1-6; v_gene: TRBV5-6; CDR3aa: CASSLTLWDSPLHF; CDR3nt: TGTGCCAGCAGCTTGACGCTGTGGGATTCACCCCTCCACTTT